The 32 T cell receptor beta chains reported below all come from one sample, sequenced in a study of response to subunit inactivated influenza vaccine. Via MiXCR, TCRdb re-called the RT-PCR reads, giving one row per CDR3 protein. This table holds about half a million distinct CDR3 sequences, less than 30% found once. The sample consisted of CD4+ T cells sorted from PBMCs, taken roughly 5 days after vaccination. The receptor set was obtained from a man in his forties or fifties who received an inactivated influenza vaccine.

The rearrangement uses TRBV7-9 and TRBJ2-3, with 8 bases aligning to TRBD2. The CDR3 is 15 amino acids. V shed 5 bases, J shed 3 bases, and the junction held 7 bases outside the gene matches. The germline gives CDR1 SEHNR, CDR2 FQNEAQ (reference sequence). The CDR3 nucleotides read TGTGCCAGCAGCCCCAAGGCGGGGGGAACAGATACGCAGTATTTT. Amino acids: CASSPKAGGTDTQYF.

The rearrangement joins TRBV18 to TRBJ2-1; no clear D gene. This CDR3 is 14 amino acids long. V dropped 0 bases and J dropped 7 bases, with 10 bases sitting between them. Germline values: CDR1 KGHSH, CDR2 LQKENI. The CDR3, as DNA: TGTGCCAGCTCACCACCGGCCTCGAGGAATGAGCAGTTCTTC. This gives the protein CASSPPASRNEQFF.

The sample holds many counts of this clonotype. This rearrangement joins TRBV20-1 to TRBJ1-1; perhaps TRBD1 as D (5 bases). The V gene's germline CDR1 is DFQATT and CDR2 SNEGSKA (reference sequence). Trimming took off 3 bases at V and 2 bases at J, with 10 bases between the two ends. The CDR3 extends over 13 amino acids. This CDR3 reads CSASRQINTEAFF. As DNA, the CDR3 is TGCAGTGCTAGTCGACAGATAAACACTGAAGCTTTCTTT.

This clonotype was counted a few times. The chain links TRBV29-1 to TRBJ1-2; D is uncertain. Per the germline V gene, CDR1 is SQVTM and CDR2 is ANQGSEA. V dropped 8 bases and J dropped 8 bases, with 9 bases sitting between them. The CDR3 is made up of 9 amino acids. The DNA for the CDR3 is TGCAGCCCAGGCGAAGGCTACACCTTC. This gives the protein CSPGEGYTF.

In this sample, this clonotype turned up a few times. The CDR3 coding sequence is TGCGCCAGCAGCCGTGGGGCCAGGACAGACTATGGCTACACCTTC. It specifies CASSRGARTDYGYTF. V gene TRBV5-1 combines with J gene TRBJ1-2; the D gene is possibly TRBD1 (6 bases). V lost 4 bases and J lost 3, with 16 bases in between. The length of the CDR3 is 15 residues. CDR1 is SGHRS, CDR2 YFSETQ, per germline.

V is TRBV10-3 and J is TRBJ2-5; 9 bases are a match to TRBD2. V lost 0 bases, J lost 2 bases, and 7 bases stayed unmatched. Germline CDR1 reads ENHRY; CDR2 reads SYGVKD. The CDR3 has 17 amino acids. The CDR3 here is CAISESMGLAGQETQYF. As DNA, the CDR3 is TGTGCCATCAGTGAGTCGATGGGACTAGCAGGACAAGAGACCCAGTACTTC.

The V and J genes are TRBV28 and TRBJ2-7, with 9 bases lining up with TRBD2. V shed 3 bases, J shed 2 bases, and the junction held 20 bases outside the gene matches. The germline V gene encodes CDR1 MDHEN and CDR2 SYDVKM. The CDR3 is 20 amino acids. The chain's CDR3 is CASSFPGLAGFVLGAYEQYF. The CDR3 DNA reads as TGTGCCAGCAGTTTCCCCGGGCTAGCGGGGTTCGTATTGGGGGCCTACGAGCAGTACTTC.

The chain is built from TRBV7-6 and TRBJ2-3; 7 bases align to TRBD1. This CDR3 spans 15 amino acids. Germline values: CDR1 SGHVS, CDR2 FNYEAQ. V lost 2 bases and J lost 5; bases outside the gene matches: 7. CDR3 DNA sequence: TGTGCCAGCAGCTTACTGGGCAGGGGGATAGATACGCAGTATTTT. It codes for CASSLLGRGIDTQYF.

This clonotype has more than one count but fewer than ten. This chain uses TRBV20-1 with TRBJ2-2; 8 bases map to TRBD2. There are 15 residues in the CDR3. Germline V CDR1 and CDR2: DFQATT, SNEGSKA (reference sequence). The J segment lost 5 bases and the V segment lost 2 bases, leaving 7 bases of the junction unmatched. CDR3 region: CSARFGGVKTGELFF. The DNA for the CDR3 is TGCAGTGCTAGATTCGGGGGGGTAAAAACCGGGGAGCTGTTTTTT.

The chain links TRBV7-2 to TRBJ2-4, with D perhaps assigned TRBD1 or TRBD2 (5 bases each). Germline lookup yields CDR1 SGHTA and CDR2 FQGNSA. V shed 4 bases and J shed 3 bases, with 10 bases lying between them. This CDR3 comprises 14 residues. The CDR3 spells CASSYRGVKNIQYF. CDR3 coding DNA: TGTGCCAGCAGCTACCGAGGGGTCAAAAACATTCAGTACTTC. The full variable domain, its missing parts supplied by reference TRBV7-2 and TRBJ2-4, is GAGVSQSPSNKVTEKGKDVELRCDPISGHTALYWYRQSLGQGLEFLIYFQGNSAPDKSGLPSDRFSAERTGGSVSTLTIQRTQQEDSAVYLCASSYRGVKNIQYFGAGTRLSVL.

The CDR3 sequence is CASSQDFAGWEQFF. The CDR3 DNA reads as TGCGCCAGCAGCCAAGATTTCGCGGGGTGGGAGCAGTTCTTC. The V and J genes are TRBV4-3 and TRBJ2-1, with D maybe TRBD2 (6 bases). Deletions cut 0 bases from V and 10 bases from J, with 13 bases between. Germline V CDR1 and CDR2: LGHNA, YSLEER. CDR3 length equals 14 residues.

This clonotype was picked up many times. The chain's CDR3 is CASASDRSNQPQHF. The CDR3 DNA sequence: TGTGCCAGCGCCTCAGACCGTAGCAATCAGCCCCAGCATTTT. The chain employs TRBV7-9 and TRBJ1-5; D call uncertain. Per the germline V gene, CDR1 is SEHNR and CDR2 is FQNEAQ (reference sequence). The V end was cut by 8 bases, the J end by 0 bases, with 11 bases between. The CDR3 loop spans 14 amino acids.

V gene TRBV11-2 combines with J gene TRBJ2-3; D gene ambiguous. V was trimmed by 5 bases and J by 4 bases, leaving 16 bases between them. Germline-derived CDR1 and CDR2 are SGHAT and FQNNGV. The CDR3 totals 15 residues. CDR3 protein: CASSPRFRRPDTQYF. In DNA form, the CDR3 reads TGTGCCAGCAGCCCCCGGTTCCGGCGACCAGATACGCAGTATTTT. The whole variable domain, remainder taken from reference TRBV11-2 and TRBJ2-3, is EAGVAQSPRYKIIEKRQSVAFWCNPISGHATLYWYQQILGQGPKLLIQFQNNGVVDDSQLPKDRFSAERLKGVDSTLKIQPAKLEDSAVYLCASSPRFRRPDTQYFGPGTRLTVL.

This clonotype was found many times. The V and J genes are TRBV29-1 and TRBJ1-1; 8 bases map to TRBD1. This CDR3 is built from 13 residues. The germline CDR1 and CDR2 sequences are SQVTM and ANQGSEA. The trim removed 7 bases at V and 0 bases at J, leaving 4 bases unmatched. CDR3 region: CSAKDRVNTEAFF. The CDR3 nucleotides read TGCAGCGCTAAGGACAGGGTGAACACTGAAGCTTTCTTT.

A few counts support this clonotype. The chain uses TRBV12-3 or TRBV12-4 and TRBJ2-2, with D perhaps TRBD2 (6 bases). This CDR3 is 14 amino acids long. Trimming pared 10 bases from V and 1 base from J, leaving 13 bases between. The CDR3 nucleotides read TGTGCCACCAGGGAGGCGGGGAACACCGGGGAGCTGTTTTTT. It specifies CATREAGNTGELFF.

This clonotype was detected a few times. The rearrangement joins TRBV11-2 to TRBJ2-3; D uncertain. With 5 bases removed from V and 3 bases from J, the gap between germline ends came to 15 bases. There are 15 residues in the CDR3. Per the germline V gene, CDR1 is SGHAT and CDR2 is FQNNGV. CDR3 sequence (DNA): TGTGCCAGCAGCCCCAGCAGAAGCCGGACAGATACGCAGTATTTT. It encodes CASSPSRSRTDTQYF.

The rearrangement links TRBV5-1 to TRBJ2-1; 14 bases agree with TRBD2. The CDR3 sequence is 15 residues long. Germline V gene lookup returns CDR1 SGHRS and CDR2 YFSETQ. The junction had 6 bases not matched to a gene; V was cut back by 4 bases and J by 9 bases. In DNA form, the CDR3 reads TGCGCCAGCAGCCCGGGACTAGCGGGAGTAATTGAGCAGTTCTTC. It encodes CASSPGLAGVIEQFF.

The chain joins TRBV20-1 to TRBJ2-3; 9 bases map to TRBD2. The V gene end was trimmed by 0 bases and the J gene end by 3 bases; junction bases not matched to a gene: 10. Per germline, CDR1 DFQATT and CDR2 SNEGSKA (reference sequence). CDR3 size: 17 residues. The CDR3 DNA reads TGCAGTGCTAGAGATCGTCTTATGGCGGGAGGGACAGATACGCAGTATTTT. It is translated as CSARDRLMAGGTDTQYF.

This clonotype was counted between two and nine times. The chain links TRBV20-1 to TRBJ1-1; D is unresolved. V was trimmed by 0 bases and J by 3 bases, leaving 11 bases between them. The CDR3 contains 14 residues. CDR1 is DFQATT and CDR2 is SNEGSKA in the germline V gene (reference sequence). The CDR3 sequence is CSAREGSLDTEAFF. The DNA of the CDR3 is TGCAGTGCTAGAGAGGGGAGCTTGGACACTGAAGCTTTCTTT.

This clonotype appeared a few times. The chain combines TRBV7-9 with TRBJ2-7; tentatively, D is TRBD1 (6 bases). This CDR3 contains 12 residues. V dropped 5 bases and J dropped 7 bases, with 12 bases sitting between them. Germline loops: CDR1 SEHNR, CDR2 FQNEAQ (reference sequence). CDR3 nucleotide sequence: TGTGCCAGCAGCGCTACAGGGTTAGAGCAGTACTTC. It yields the protein CASSATGLEQYF. Looking up the rest from reference TRBV7-9 and TRBJ2-7 gives the full variable domain: DTGVSQNPRHKITKRGQNVTFRCDPISEHNRLYWYRQTLGQGPEFLTYFQNEAQLEKSRLLSDRFSAERPKGSFSTLEIQRTEQGDSAMYLCASSATGLEQYFGPGTRLTVT.

This chain connects TRBV2 to TRBJ1-3; no clear D. The germline gives CDR1 SNHLY, CDR2 FYNNEI. This CDR3 is 13 amino acids long. Trimming pared 6 bases from V and 2 bases from J, leaving 8 bases between. The chain's CDR3 is CASRPTTGNTIYF. CDR3 in DNA: TGTGCCAGCAGGCCGACCACTGGAAACACCATATATTTT. The full variable domain, completed using reference TRBV2 and TRBJ1-3, is EPEVTQTPSHQVTQMGQEVILRCVPISNHLYFYWYRQILGQKVEFLVSFYNNEISEKSEIFDDQFSVERPDGSNFTLKIRSTKLEDSAMYFCASRPTTGNTIYFGEGSWLTVV.

The V and J genes are TRBV24-1 and TRBJ2-1; no clear D. The germline V gene encodes CDR1 KGHDR and CDR2 SFDVKD. Trimming cost V 5 bases and J 0 bases, with 13 bases left between them. The CDR3 totals 16 residues. CDR3 bases: TGTGCCACCAGTGCTCCTGACATTAGCTCCTACAATGAGCAGTTCTTC. As protein: CATSAPDISSYNEQFF.

Only a few counts were recorded for this clonotype. The V call is TRBV6-1, the J call TRBJ2-2, with 7 bases matching TRBD1. Germline CDR1 is MNHNS and CDR2 is SASEGT. CDR3 size: 15 residues. V dropped 6 bases and J dropped 0; count of bases not matched to a gene: 4. This CDR3 reads CASRKTGSNTGELFF. The CDR3 nucleotides read TGTGCCAGCAGAAAGACAGGGTCGAACACCGGGGAGCTGTTTTTT.

This clonotype turned up a few times. CDR3 loop: CASSLVRANEQFF. CDR3 coding DNA: TGTGCCAGCAGCTTAGTACGGGCGAATGAGCAGTTCTTC. This chain connects TRBV7-2 to TRBJ2-1, with D unresolved. V lost 1 base to trimming and J lost 7 bases, with 8 bases between them. CDR3 length: 13 amino acids. Germline CDR1 is SGHTA and CDR2 is FQGNSA.

CDR3 sequence: CASSLGPRGRIGELFF. The CDR3 coding sequence is TGTGCCAGCAGCTTAGGTCCCAGGGGGCGAATCGGGGAGCTGTTTTTT. The chain carries TRBV7-6 and TRBJ2-2, with 8 bases lining up with TRBD1. The CDR3 is 16 residues long. Looked up from germline, CDR1 is SGHVS and CDR2 is FNYEAQ. J gave up 7 bases and V 1 base, and 8 bases lay outside the gene matches.

The genes are TRBV6-2 or TRBV6-3 and TRBJ2-7; possibly TRBD1 for D (5 bases). CDR3 length: 12 residues. Germline V gene sequence: CDR1 MNHEY, CDR2 SVGEGT. V lost 5 bases and J 7 bases, leaving 12 bases between the germline ends. The CDR3 coding sequence is TGTGCCAGCAGTAACCAGGGTTGGGAGCAGTACTTC. Translated, it gives CASSNQGWEQYF.

This clonotype occurred a few times. The chain carries TRBV20-1 and TRBJ1-4, with D possibly matching TRBD1 (5 bases). CDR3 length equals 12 residues. CDR1 is DFQATT, CDR2 SNEGSKA, per germline (reference sequence). V was shortened by 8 bases and J by 11 bases, with 18 bases between the two germline ends. CDR3 region: CSPTKLGEKLFF. In DNA form, the CDR3 reads TGCAGTCCCACCAAACTGGGGGAGAAACTGTTTTTT.

The chain joins TRBV20-1 to TRBJ2-3, with a weak D call TRBD2 (6 bases). V was pared by 1 base and J by 1 base, with 15 bases between. This CDR3 spans 16 amino acids. CDR1 is DFQATT, CDR2 SNEGSKA, per germline (reference sequence). CDR3 sequence reads: CSARGGLSGGTDTQYF. The CDR3 DNA sequence: TGCAGTGCTAGAGGGGGCCTATCGGGAGGCACAGATACGCAGTATTTT.

This clonotype was counted between two and nine times. The genes are TRBV20-1 and TRBJ2-7; tentative D call: TRBD2 (5 bases). The V end lost 5 bases, the J end lost 2 bases, and 13 bases lay between the germline ends. Germline V gives CDR1 DFQATT, CDR2 SNEGSKA (reference sequence). This CDR3 contains 13 residues. The CDR3: CSALSGNPYEQYF. CDR3 nucleotide sequence: TGCAGTGCTCTCTCGGGGAATCCCTACGAGCAGTACTTC.

This clonotype was seen a handful of times. V and J are TRBV4-2 and TRBJ2-3; tentatively, D is TRBD2 (6 bases). CDR3 length: 17 amino acids. CDR1 and CDR2 (germline): LGHNA, YNFKEQ. Trimming cost V 4 bases and J 0 bases, with 17 bases left between them. The CDR3 DNA follows: TGTGCCAGCAGCCCCTCCGGAGCGGGTGCTAGCACAGATACGCAGTATTTT. Translation gives CASSPSGAGASTDTQYF.

This clonotype was observed a few times. V gene TRBV5-1 combines with J gene TRBJ2-1, with a possible D match to TRBD2 (6 bases). V lost 2 bases to trimming and J lost 3 bases, with 12 bases between them. CDR3 length equals 15 residues. The germline V gene encodes CDR1 SGHRS and CDR2 YFSETQ. CDR3 sequence: CASSLPGTGYNEQFF. The DNA of the CDR3 is TGCGCCAGCAGCTTACCCGGGACTGGCTACAATGAGCAGTTCTTC.

This clonotype turned up a few times. This chain links TRBV7-2 with TRBJ2-7; TRBD1 is a possible D gene (6 bases). Germline CDR1 and CDR2: SGHTA and FQGNSA. V was shortened by 1 base and J by 2 bases, with 15 bases between the two germline ends. This CDR3 contains 16 residues. CDR3 DNA sequence: TGTGCCAGCAGCTTAGTTTTTGGGGACACCGCCTACGAGCAGTACTTC. Translating it yields CASSLVFGDTAYEQYF.